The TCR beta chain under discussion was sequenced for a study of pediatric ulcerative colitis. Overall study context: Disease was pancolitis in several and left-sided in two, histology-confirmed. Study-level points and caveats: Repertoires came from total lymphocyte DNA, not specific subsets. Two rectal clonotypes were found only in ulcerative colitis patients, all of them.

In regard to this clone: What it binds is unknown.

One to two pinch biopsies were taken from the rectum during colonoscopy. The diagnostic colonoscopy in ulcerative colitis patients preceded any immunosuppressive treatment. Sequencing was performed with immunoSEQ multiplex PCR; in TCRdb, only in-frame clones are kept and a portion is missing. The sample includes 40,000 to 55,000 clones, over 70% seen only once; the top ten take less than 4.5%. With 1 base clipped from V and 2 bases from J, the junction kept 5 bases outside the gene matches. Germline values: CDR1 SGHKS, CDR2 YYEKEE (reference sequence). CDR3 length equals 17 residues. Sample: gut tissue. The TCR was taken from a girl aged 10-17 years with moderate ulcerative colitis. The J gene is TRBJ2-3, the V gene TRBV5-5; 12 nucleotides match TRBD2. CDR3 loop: CASSLSPSGGVTDTQYF. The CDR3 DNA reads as TGTGCCAGCAGCTTGAGTCCTAGCGGGGGGGTCACAGATACGCAGTATTTT.